This record concerns one T cell receptor beta chain sequence. Which antigen it targets is not known. No much larger clone exists at a distance of one base, and base qualities are not known. The sample originates from a study of blood T cell repertoires in COVID-19 (TCRdb year 2020). For the wider study: The collaborator samples originated in the United States, Italy and Spain and spanned the acute and convalescent phases of COVID-19. The material from the prospective study consisted of cDNA or gDNA derived from T cells, B-cell-depleted T cells, or PBMCs. The dataset comprised deeply sampled blood TCRbeta repertoires from subjects exposed to, actively infected with, or recovered from COVID-19. A freely available public database, intended as a resource for researchers studying the immune response to SARS-CoV-2, is where the repertoires were released. The samples were drawn from the first 160 participants of the ongoing ImmuneRACE study and from more than 1,000 subjects provided by 6 global collaborators. Nearly every sample came with metadata listing a de-identified subject ID, COVID-19 status, age in years and sex. Where available, HLA class I and class II types were taken from metadata supplied by the sample provider and were not determined by assay-based typing.

Here is what the overall study found, with its caveats: Clinical and demographic metadata were provided uncurated, with the amount varying by source and participant.

The CDR3, cysteine through phenylalanine, is 13 amino acids long. Left in the record is the CDR3 DNA by itself, 39 bases read in frame from the first base. V was cut back by 0 bases and J by 6 bases, leaving a gap of 6 bases between them. The germline V gene provides CDR1 SGHTS and CDR2 YDEGEE. Collaborating institutions collected whole blood in K2EDTA tubes following their own protocols. For TCRbeta analysis, collaborators shipped samples as frozen whole blood, isolated PBMCs, or DNA extracted from either of those sample types. TCRbeta CDR3 regions were amplified from genomic DNA by means of the immunoSEQ Assay, a bias-controlled multiplex PCR. In the paper's pipeline: The number of nucleated cells in each sample was estimated from the amplification of reference gene primers within the assay. To quantify the absolute abundance of each unique TCRbeta CDR3 rearrangement, sequence reads were collapsed and filtered. Productive Simpson clonality was computed per sample as the square root of Simpson's diversity index over productive rearrangements. Imported from immuneACCESS, the table was reduced by TCRdb to in-frame sequences with V and J called. These copies leave out some clones; in studies compared against another copy, an unresolved V gene accounts for under half, and the cause of the remainder is not known. V, J and clone size are taken as reported in that table, and D and trimming were inferred from the DNA itself. In all, the sample holds approximately 70,000 clones, and about 91% of those were seen once. The leading ten clones occupy roughly 14% of the sample.

The source is a human donor with active COVID-19. The donor label of this sample is uncertain. Recombination linked TRBV5-8 to TRBJ1-4; no confident D gene assignment can be made. The sequenced sample was peripheral blood. The DNA sequence reads TGTGCCAGCAGCTTGGGGAGGGATGAAAAACTGTTTTTT. Translation gives CASSLGRDEKLFF. The full variable domain, with segments outside the CDR3 supplied by the reference TRBV5-8 and TRBJ1-4 proteins, appears as EAGVTQSPTHLIKTRGQQATLRCSPISGHTSVYWYQQALGLGLQFLLWYDEGEERNRGNFPPRFSGRQFPNYSSELNVNALELEDSALYLCASSLGRDEKLFFGSGTQLSVL.